The 21 T cell receptor beta chains given below trace back to one sample, sequenced in a study of cytomegalovirus exposure and HLA in healthy donors. Use of 60 Vbeta and 13 Jbeta primers characterized the PCR. This table comes from immunoSEQ multiplex PCR, and its TCRdb copy is limited to in-frame clones, with some not included. The sample holds around 40,000 clones, approximately 90% seen once. The sequenced sample was PBMCs. The source is a woman in her 40s in good health and CMV-seropositive.

The J gene is TRBJ2-7, the V gene TRBV18; TRBD2 is a possible D gene (5 bases). CDR3 length equals 14 residues. CDR1 is KGHSH and CDR2 is LQKENI in the germline V gene. The V end lost 6 bases, the J end lost 0 bases, and 12 bases lay between the germline ends. The CDR3 nucleotides are TGTGCCAGCTCGCCCGGACTGAGCTCCTACGAGCAGTACTTC. Protein sequence: CASSPGLSSYEQYF.

The genes are TRBV7-2 and TRBJ2-5, with D perhaps matching TRBD1 (6 bases). The J call may be faulty, since TRBJ2-7 better matches the DNA end. Germline assignment: CDR1 SGHTA and CDR2 FQGNSA. CDR3 size: 14 residues. CDR3 protein: CASSLNRVRDEQYF. CDR3 sequence (DNA): TGTGCCAGCAGCCTCAACAGGGTAAGGGACGAGCAGTACTTC.

This chain uses TRBV27 with TRBJ2-7; D perhaps matches TRBD2 (6 bases). CDR1 and CDR2 from the germline V gene are MNHEY and SMNVEV (reference sequence). V was cut by 3 bases and J by 0 bases, with 9 bases left in between. The CDR3 runs to 14 residues. The CDR3 nucleotides read TGTGCCAGCAGTTTTAGCGGCAGCTCCTACGAGCAGTACTTC. Amino acid sequence: CASSFSGSSYEQYF.

The chain joins TRBV28 to TRBJ2-7; 15 positions match TRBD2. Germline-derived CDR1 and CDR2 are MDHEN and SYDVKM. V gave up 6 bases and J gave up 7 bases; unmatched junction bases: 7. This CDR3 has 15 residues. The CDR3 loop reads CASSRLGTSGREQYF. CDR3 sequence (DNA): TGTGCCAGCAGCCGACTCGGGACTAGCGGGAGGGAGCAGTACTTC.

This clone was detected only a few times. The J gene is TRBJ1-2, the V gene TRBV6-1; 9 bases line up with TRBD1. The CDR3 totals 14 residues. CDR1 and CDR2 (germline): MNHNS, SASEGT. V was pared by 4 bases and J by 2 bases, with 2 bases of the junction left unmatched. CDR3 coding DNA: TGTGCCAGCAGTGGGACAGGGGACAACTATGGCTACACCTTC. As protein: CASSGTGDNYGYTF.

The chain is built from TRBV10-3 and TRBJ1-6, with D possibly matching TRBD1 (5 bases). Germline CDR1 and CDR2: ENHRY and SYGVKD. There are 14 residues in the CDR3. V lost 1 base and J 9 bases, leaving 10 bases between the germline ends. For the CDR3, the DNA is TGTGCCATCAGTGAGTGGGGGGGAGTTTCACCCCTCCACTTT. Its translation: CAISEWGGVSPLHF.

V is TRBV18 and J is TRBJ2-7; the D is unclear. Germline V CDR1 and CDR2: KGHSH, LQKENI. V was cut by 3 bases and J by 6 bases, with 15 bases left in between. CDR3 length: 14 residues. The CDR3 spells CASSPGPSLAEQYF. The DNA for the CDR3 is TGTGCCAGCTCACCTGGGCCATCATTGGCCGAGCAGTACTTC.

The V call is TRBV29-1, the J call TRBJ2-7; D call uncertain. This CDR3 comprises 11 residues. Germline CDR1 and CDR2: SQVTM and ANQGSEA. The V and J ends lost 5 bases and 6 bases respectively, with 11 bases between them. For the CDR3, the DNA is TGCAGCGTTTTACTTTCAGGCGAGCAGTACTTC. As protein: CSVLLSGEQYF.

The chain joins TRBV5-1 to TRBJ2-6; 7 nucleotides agree with TRBD1. V was pared by 4 bases and J by 4 bases, with 17 bases of the junction left unmatched. The CDR3 totals 19 residues. Germline lookup yields CDR1 SGHRS and CDR2 YFSETQ. CDR3 nucleotides: TGCGCCAGCAGCCTAAGGCCCCTGACAGGGAGTACCGGGGCCAACGTCCTGACTTTC. Protein product: CASSLRPLTGSTGANVLTF.

This chain uses TRBV10-3 with TRBJ1-2; 10 bases match TRBD1. Germline loops: CDR1 ENHRY, CDR2 SYGVKD. This CDR3 is 14 amino acids long. The V segment lost 6 bases and the J segment 2 bases; nucleotides outside the gene matches: 3. CDR3 bases: TGTGCCATCAGGCCGACAGGGGGCAACTATGGCTACACCTTC. It specifies CAIRPTGGNYGYTF.

This clone showed up just a few times. The J gene is TRBJ2-7, the V gene TRBV13; 13 nucleotides agree with TRBD2. The V gene's germline CDR1 is PRHDT and CDR2 FYEKMQ (reference sequence). The CDR3 loop spans 16 amino acids. Unmatched junction bases numbered 11, after V lost 7 bases and J lost 5 bases. The CDR3 spells CASIQRGLAGFHEQYF. CDR3 bases: TGTGCCAGCATCCAACGGGGACTAGCGGGATTCCACGAGCAGTACTTC.

The chain has TRBV29-1 and TRBJ2-5; 8 bases agree with TRBD2. Trimming took 7 bases from V and 3 from J; bases not matched to a gene: 4. The CDR3 is made up of 12 amino acids. The germline V gene encodes CDR1 SQVTM and CDR2 ANQGSEA. CDR3 sequence (DNA): TGCAGCGCCTTACTAGCGGAAGAGACCCAGTACTTC. Translated: CSALLAEETQYF.

CDR3 region: CASSLGLYEQYF. The CDR3 region has the DNA TGTGCCAGCTCACTGGGGCTCTACGAGCAGTACTTC. The rearrangement joins TRBV18 to TRBJ2-7; D might be TRBD1 (5 bases). Trimming shortened V by 4 bases and J by 3 bases, and 7 bases separated the two germline ends. This CDR3 spans 12 amino acids. Per the germline V gene, CDR1 is KGHSH and CDR2 is LQKENI.

Points on this clone: Since no conserved phenylalanine or tryptophan closes the CDR3, a read error is the likely cause. The V call is TRBV5-4, the J call TRBJ2-7; 10 nucleotides match TRBD1. The CDR3 is 13 residues long. Germline assignment: CDR1 SGHNT and CDR2 YYREEE (reference sequence). Trimming cost V 4 bases and J 4 bases; bases outside gene matches: 2. The chain's CDR3 is CASSRQGAYEQYL. CDR3 sequence (DNA): TGTGCCAGCAGCCGACAGGGGGCTTACGAGCAGTACCTC.

This clone has a handful of counts. The genes are TRBV27 and TRBJ2-3, with D possibly being TRBD2 (6 bases). The CDR3 length is 13 residues. V lost 2 bases and J 4 bases, leaving 7 bases between the germline ends. Germline CDR1 MNHEY, CDR2 SMNVEV (reference sequence). The CDR3 spells CASSLPGADTQYF. DNA for the CDR3: TGTGCCAGCAGTTTACCGGGAGCAGATACGCAGTATTTT.

This chain connects TRBV11-2 to TRBJ2-1; TRBD1 is a possible D gene (5 bases). The V end was cut by 2 bases, the J end by 4 bases, with 12 bases between. CDR3 size: 15 residues. The germline V gene has CDR1 SGHAT and CDR2 FQNNGV. The CDR3 coding sequence is TGTGCCAGCAGCTTATCAGGGTCCCCTTACAATGAGCAGTTCTTC. The encoded protein is CASSLSGSPYNEQFF.

The V gene is TRBV7-2, the J gene TRBJ2-7; D is possibly TRBD1 (6 bases). Germline V gene sequence: CDR1 SGHTA, CDR2 FQGNSA. CDR3 size: 14 residues. Trimming stripped 1 base from V and 6 bases from J, with 13 bases between. CDR3 sequence (DNA): TGTGCCAGCAGCTTAGATCAAAACAGGGCCGAGCAGTACTTC. Protein: CASSLDQNRAEQYF.

The chain couples TRBV27 to TRBJ2-6; D ambiguous. V was cut by 6 bases and J by 0 bases, with 9 bases left in between. This CDR3 has 15 amino acids. CDR1 and CDR2 (germline): MNHEY, SMNVEV (reference sequence). In nucleotides, the CDR3 is TGTGCCAGCAGACGACTCAGCTCTGGGGCCAACGTCCTGACTTTC. Translated, it gives CASRRLSSGANVLTF. The whole variable domain, filled in from reference TRBV27 and TRBJ2-6, reads EAQVTQNPRYLITVTGKKLTVTCSQNMNHEYMSWYRQDPGLGLRQIYYSMNVEVTDKGDVPEGYKVSRKEKRNFPLILESPSPNQTSLYFCASRRLSSGANVLTFGAGSRLTVL.

J is TRBJ2-1 and V is TRBV5-1; possible D gene TRBD1, 5 bases. The CDR3 has 13 residues. The germline V gene encodes CDR1 SGHRS and CDR2 YFSETQ. Trimming stripped 4 bases from V and 2 bases from J, with 7 bases between. CDR3 coding DNA: TGCGCCAGCAGCCTGGACACCTACAATGAGCAGTTCTTC. Translated: CASSLDTYNEQFF. Full variable domain (remainder filled in from reference TRBV5-1 and TRBJ2-1): KAGVTQTPRYLIKTRGQQVTLSCSPISGHRSVSWYQQTPGQGLQFLFEYFSETQRNKGNFPGRFSGRQFSNSRSEMNVSTLELGDSALYLCASSLDTYNEQFFGPGTRLTVL.

This clone was seen just once. The chain recombines TRBV27 with TRBJ2-1; TRBD1 might be the D (5 bases). The V end lost 8 bases, the J end lost 6 bases, and 14 bases lay between the germline ends. The CDR3 covers 13 residues. In germline, CDR1 is MNHEY, CDR2 SMNVEV (reference sequence). In nucleotides, the CDR3 is TGTGCCAGCCGACCTCAGGGAAGCAATGAGCAGTTCTTC. Its translation is CASRPQGSNEQFF.

This clone was observed a single time. The genes are TRBV27 and TRBJ2-1, with D maybe TRBD1 (6 bases). CDR1 and CDR2 from the germline V gene are MNHEY and SMNVEV (reference sequence). The V end lost 0 bases, the J end lost 13 bases, and 16 bases lay between the germline ends. This CDR3 region has 14 residues. The CDR3 DNA reads as TGTGCCAGCAGTTTATCAGCAGGGGTAGGTAGTCAGTTCTTC. This translates into CASSLSAGVGSQFF.